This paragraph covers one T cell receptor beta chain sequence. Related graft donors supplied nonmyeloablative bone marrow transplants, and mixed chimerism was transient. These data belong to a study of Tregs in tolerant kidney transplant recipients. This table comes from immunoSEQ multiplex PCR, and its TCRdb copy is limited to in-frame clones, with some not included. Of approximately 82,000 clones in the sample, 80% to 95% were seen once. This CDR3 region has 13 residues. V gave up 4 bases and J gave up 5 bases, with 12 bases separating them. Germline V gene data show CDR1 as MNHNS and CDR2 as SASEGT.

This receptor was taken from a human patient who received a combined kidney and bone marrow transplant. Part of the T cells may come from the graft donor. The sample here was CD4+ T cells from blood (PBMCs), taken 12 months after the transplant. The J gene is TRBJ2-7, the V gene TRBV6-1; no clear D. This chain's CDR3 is CASSGENVHEQYF. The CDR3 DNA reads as TGTGCCAGCAGTGGCGAGAACGTCCACGAGCAGTACTTC.